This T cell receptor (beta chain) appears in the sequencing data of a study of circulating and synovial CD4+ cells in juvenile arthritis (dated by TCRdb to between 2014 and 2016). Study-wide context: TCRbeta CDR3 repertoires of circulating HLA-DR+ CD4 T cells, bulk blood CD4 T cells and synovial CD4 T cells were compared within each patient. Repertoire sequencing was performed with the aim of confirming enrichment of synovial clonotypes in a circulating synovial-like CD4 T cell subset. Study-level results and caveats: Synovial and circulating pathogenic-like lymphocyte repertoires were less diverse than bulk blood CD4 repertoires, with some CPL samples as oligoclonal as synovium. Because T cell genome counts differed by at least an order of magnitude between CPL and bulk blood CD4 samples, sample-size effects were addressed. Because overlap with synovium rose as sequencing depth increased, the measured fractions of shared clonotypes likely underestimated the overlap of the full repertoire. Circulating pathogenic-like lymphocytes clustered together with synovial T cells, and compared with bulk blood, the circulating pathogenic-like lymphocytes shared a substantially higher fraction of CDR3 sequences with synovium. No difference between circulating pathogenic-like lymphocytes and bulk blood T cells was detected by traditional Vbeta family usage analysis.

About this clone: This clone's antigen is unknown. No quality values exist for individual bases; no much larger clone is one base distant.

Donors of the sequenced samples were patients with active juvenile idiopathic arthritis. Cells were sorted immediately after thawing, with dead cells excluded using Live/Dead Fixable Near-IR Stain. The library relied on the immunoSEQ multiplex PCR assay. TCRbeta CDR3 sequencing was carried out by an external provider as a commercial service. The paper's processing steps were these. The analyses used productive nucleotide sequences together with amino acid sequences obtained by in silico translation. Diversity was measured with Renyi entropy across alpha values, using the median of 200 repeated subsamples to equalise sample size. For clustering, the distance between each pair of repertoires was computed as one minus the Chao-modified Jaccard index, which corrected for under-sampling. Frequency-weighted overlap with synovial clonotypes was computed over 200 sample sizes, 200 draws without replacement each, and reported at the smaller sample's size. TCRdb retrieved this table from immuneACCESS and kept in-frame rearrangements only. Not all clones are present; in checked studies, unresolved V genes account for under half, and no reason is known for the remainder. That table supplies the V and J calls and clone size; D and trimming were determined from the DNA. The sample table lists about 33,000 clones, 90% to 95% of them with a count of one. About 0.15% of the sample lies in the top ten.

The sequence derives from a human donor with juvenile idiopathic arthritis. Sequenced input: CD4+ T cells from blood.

The DNA is TGTGCCAGCAGCCAGACATTGAATTACGAGCAGTACTTC. Its translation is CASSQTLNYEQYF. The sequence joins TRBV7-9 to TRBJ2-5; no D gene can be assigned with confidence. The DNA end is more similar to TRBJ2-7, so the J call may be wrong. The germline V gene (reference sequence) yields SEHNR for CDR1 and FQNEAQ for CDR2. From the cysteine up to the phenylalanine, the CDR3 has a length of 13 residues. The read is trimmed to its CDR3 DNA, 39 bases read in frame from base 1.